This T cell receptor (beta chain) was observed in a study of blood T cells in healthy people across ages. In the case of this clonotype: The junction departs from the called germline gene at one end, perhaps through a read error.

The authors ran a second PCR of about 7 to 11 cycles using a sample-barcoded 5' primer and a J-beta primer mix. TCRdb recomputed calls from the 5' RACE reads with MiXCR, one row per CDR3 protein. Of approximately 790,000 distinct CDR3 sequences detected, less than 80% appear once; the ten largest clones hold roughly 25%. CDR1 and CDR2 (germline): SGHRS, YFSETQ. CDR3 length equals 11 residues. The sequenced sample was blood. The clonotype was recovered from a man aged 25 to 40 in good health. The chain carries TRBV5-1 and TRBJ2-5; no clear D. For the CDR3, the DNA is TGCGCCAGCAGCCTATCAGAGGCCCAGTACTTC. Its protein is CASSLSEAQYF. Filled out from reference TRBV5-1 and TRBJ2-5, the complete variable domain reads KAGVTQTPRYLIKTRGQQVTLSCSPISGHRSVSWYQQTPGQGLQFLFEYFSETQRNKGNFPGRFSGRQFSNSRSEMNVSTLELGDSALYLCASSLSEAQYFGPGTRLLVL.